The 17 T cell receptor beta chains presented below share a single source sample, sequenced in a study of Ad26.COV2.S vaccination and SARS-CoV-2 variants. Treatment noted: around 19 received Ad26.COV2.S at low or high dose, single or two shots; 5 received placebo; per-sample allocation not given. Sampling was done on day 63 after the first vaccine or placebo injection. Sequencing used immunoSEQ multiplex PCR; TCRdb keeps in-frame clones, though not all of them. The repertoire consists of fewer than 900,000 clones, with 80% to 90% occurring once and the leading ten covering roughly 1.5%. The starting material was peripheral blood, obtained in a trial of Ad26.COV2.S vaccine versus placebo. These receptors originate from a person between 18 and 59 years old who received the Ad26.COV2.S COVID-19 vaccine or a placebo.

The V and J genes are TRBV5-1 and TRBJ2-5; D ambiguous. The germline V and J ends were trimmed by 1 base and 0 bases, with 10 bases remaining between them. The CDR3 is made up of 15 amino acids. Germline V gene lookup returns CDR1 SGHRS and CDR2 YFSETQ. CDR3 in amino acids: CASSLTYSYQETQYF. CDR3 nucleotide sequence: TGCGCCAGCAGCTTGACTTACTCGTACCAAGAGACCCAGTACTTC.

CDR3 region: CASSPGILGGAGELFF. The CDR3 DNA reads TGCGCCAGCAGCCCAGGAATCCTGGGAGGGGCCGGGGAGCTGTTTTTT. The J gene is TRBJ2-2, the V gene TRBV5-1; 7 bases align to TRBD2. The CDR3 loop spans 16 amino acids. V lost 4 bases to trimming and J lost 6 bases; unmatched junction nucleotides: 12. CDR1 and CDR2 (germline): SGHRS, YFSETQ.

The rearrangement links TRBV27 to TRBJ2-7; 11 bases line up with TRBD2. CDR3 length equals 16 residues. Unmatched junction bases numbered 7, after V lost 5 bases and J lost 1 base. Per the germline V gene, CDR1 is MNHEY and CDR2 is SMNVEV (reference sequence). The CDR3 loop is CASSKAGTSGSYEQYF. The CDR3 nucleotides read TGTGCCAGCAGTAAGGCCGGGACTAGCGGTTCCTACGAGCAGTACTTC.

The chain has TRBV9 and TRBJ2-6; 10 positions match TRBD2. Germline assignment: CDR1 SGDLS and CDR2 YYNGEE. This CDR3 spans 17 amino acids. The junction had 1 base not matched to a gene; V was cut back by 1 base and J by 0 bases. This CDR3 is CASSVSSGGSGANVLTF. Written as DNA, the CDR3 is TGTGCCAGCAGCGTATCTAGCGGGGGCTCTGGGGCCAACGTCCTGACTTTC.

The CDR3 DNA follows: TGTGCCAGCAGTCCTATTCCAGGGTCCTACGAGCAGTACTTC. This codes for CASSPIPGSYEQYF. This chain connects TRBV6-5 to TRBJ2-7; D might be TRBD1 (5 bases). Trimming shortened V by 5 bases and J by 1 base, and 12 bases separated the two germline ends. Per germline, CDR1 MNHEY and CDR2 SVGAGI. This CDR3 spans 14 amino acids.

The V and J genes are TRBV2 and TRBJ2-5; D gene ambiguous. Trimming took off 5 bases at V and 5 bases at J, with 12 bases between the two ends. This CDR3 contains 13 residues. Germline CDR1 SNHLY, CDR2 FYNNEI. CDR3 sequence (DNA): TGTGCCAGCAGTAAAACCAGGTTTGAGACCCAGTACTTC. Translating it yields CASSKTRFETQYF.

The V gene is TRBV7-2, the J gene TRBJ1-4, with 8 bases that match TRBD1. Germline CDR1 SGHTA, CDR2 FQGNSA. This CDR3 comprises 15 residues. V lost 4 bases to trimming and J lost 8 bases; unmatched junction nucleotides: 9. In DNA, the CDR3 is TGTGCCAGCAGCTCCCTGGCAGGGGGCCTGGAAAAACTGTTTTTT. Protein: CASSSLAGGLEKLFF. The full variable domain, with the rest looked up from reference TRBV7-2 and TRBJ1-4, is GAGVSQSPSNKVTEKGKDVELRCDPISGHTALYWYRQSLGQGLEFLIYFQGNSAPDKSGLPSDRFSAERTGGSVSTLTIQRTQQEDSAVYLCASSSLAGGLEKLFFGSGTQLSVL.

This sequence joins TRBV6-6 and TRBJ1-2; D is unclear. Germline CDR1 is MNHNY and CDR2 is SVGAGI (reference sequence). V was shortened by 0 bases and J by 9 bases, with 8 bases between the two germline ends. This CDR3 is 12 amino acids long. The CDR3 protein is CASSYSSPRYTF. Here the CDR3 DNA reads TGTGCCAGCAGTTACTCTTCGCCGCGCTACACCTTC.

This rearrangement joins TRBV10-2 to TRBJ1-5; 9 nucleotides align to TRBD1. Germline trimming cut 4 bases from V and 7 bases from J; bases unmatched to any gene: 8. The germline gives CDR1 WSHSY, CDR2 SAAADI. This CDR3 contains 15 residues. The CDR3 nucleotides read TGCGCCAGCAGTGTCCTAGACAGGGGGGACCAGCCCCAGCATTTT. Its protein is CASSVLDRGDQPQHF.

This chain uses TRBV14 with TRBJ2-5; the match to TRBD2 covers 8 bases. The CDR3 totals 15 residues. Germline V gene sequence: CDR1 SGHDN, CDR2 FVKESK. Trimming cost V 2 bases and J 2 bases; bases outside gene matches: 4. This CDR3 is CASSQTLAAQETQYF. CDR3 sequence (DNA): TGTGCCAGCAGCCAAACACTAGCGGCACAAGAGACCCAGTACTTC.

The chain uses TRBV11-2 and TRBJ1-2, with D tentatively TRBD1 (6 bases). CDR3 length: 14 amino acids. V was clipped by 5 bases and J by 8 bases, with 18 bases between them. Germline V CDR1 and CDR2: SGHAT, FQNNGV. CDR3 sequence: CASSPQTGPWGYTF. The CDR3 bases are TGTGCCAGCAGCCCGCAGACAGGCCCGTGGGGCTACACCTTC.

This rearrangement joins TRBV4-1 to TRBJ2-7, with D tentatively TRBD1 (6 bases). There are 15 residues in the CDR3. In germline, CDR1 is MGHRA, CDR2 YSYEKL. V was trimmed by 4 bases and J by 1 base, leaving 14 bases between them. The CDR3 coding sequence is TGCGCCAGCAGCCGCACCCAGGACAGTTCCTACGAGCAGTACTTC. Its translation: CASSRTQDSSYEQYF.

V is TRBV5-8 and J is TRBJ2-3; 9 bases agree with TRBD1. Germline V gene sequence: CDR1 SGHTS, CDR2 YDEGEE. V was pared by 6 bases and J by 2 bases, with 7 bases of the junction left unmatched. This CDR3 spans 15 amino acids. CDR3 nucleotide sequence: TGTGCCAGCATCCGGTGGACAGGGGTCACAGATACGCAGTATTTT. Translation gives CASIRWTGVTDTQYF.

V and J are TRBV3-1 (or the pseudogene TRBV3-2) and TRBJ2-7; 7 nucleotides agree with TRBD1. CDR3 length equals 13 residues. Germline V lookup: CDR1 LGHDT, CDR2 YNNKEL (reference sequence). The V gene end was trimmed by 4 bases and the J gene end by 2 bases; junction bases not matched to a gene: 2. This chain's CDR3 is CASSPGQPYEQYF. Here the CDR3 DNA reads TGTGCCAGCAGCCCGGGACAGCCCTACGAGCAGTACTTC.

The chain has TRBV3-1 (or the pseudogene TRBV3-2) and TRBJ2-2, with 10 bases that match TRBD2. CDR1 LGHDT and CDR2 YNNKEL come from the germline V gene (reference sequence). V lost 3 bases to trimming and J lost 7 bases; unmatched junction nucleotides: 8. CDR3 length: 16 residues. Here the CDR3 reads CASSQLAGAASGELFF. For the CDR3, the DNA is TGTGCCAGCAGCCAGCTAGCGGGGGCGGCCAGCGGGGAGCTGTTTTTT.

This clone was seen just once. The chain joins TRBV25-1 to TRBJ1-2; D is possibly TRBD1 (6 bases). With 3 bases removed from V and 8 bases from J, the gap between germline ends came to 13 bases. Germline V gene data show CDR1 as MGHDK and CDR2 as SYGVNS. The CDR3 length is 13 residues. The CDR3 reads CASSESYRVGYTF. The CDR3 DNA follows: TGTGCCAGCAGTGAGTCCTACAGGGTCGGCTACACCTTC.

This clone was recorded only once. For the CDR3, the DNA is TGTGCCAGCTCACCACCGGGGGCCCAAGAAAATGAGCAGTTCTTC. Amino acids: CASSPPGAQENEQFF. The rearrangement joins TRBV18 to TRBJ2-1; D may be TRBD1 (6 bases). The V and J ends lost 0 bases and 7 bases respectively, with 13 bases between them. The length of the CDR3 is 15 residues. Germline V lookup: CDR1 KGHSH, CDR2 LQKENI.